The T cell receptor (beta chain) under discussion was sequenced for a study of blood T cell repertoires in COVID-19. As for the study in general: PBMCs, B-cell-depleted T cells, or T cells were the source of the cDNA or gDNA that made up the material.

In the original workflow: Nucleated cell number was recorded as an estimate derived from reference gene primer amplification. The method was immunoSEQ multiplex PCR; TCRdb's version includes in-frame clones alone and lacks a portion of them. The V and J calls and the clone size are those of that table, but D and trimming were determined from the DNA. This table has under 150,000 clones, 85% appearing once. CDR3 size: 15 residues. The junction had 4 bases not matched to a gene; V was cut back by 2 bases and J by 2 bases. Germline V gene sequence: CDR1 KGHSH, CDR2 LQKENI. The chain uses TRBV18 and TRBJ2-7, with 9 bases lining up with TRBD1. The source of this sequence is a human donor in a cohort sampled during active COVID-19. Sequenced material: peripheral blood. CDR3 sequence (DNA): TGTGCCAGCTCACCATCCGGGACAGGGACCTACGAGCAGTACTTC. It is translated as CASSPSGTGTYEQYF.